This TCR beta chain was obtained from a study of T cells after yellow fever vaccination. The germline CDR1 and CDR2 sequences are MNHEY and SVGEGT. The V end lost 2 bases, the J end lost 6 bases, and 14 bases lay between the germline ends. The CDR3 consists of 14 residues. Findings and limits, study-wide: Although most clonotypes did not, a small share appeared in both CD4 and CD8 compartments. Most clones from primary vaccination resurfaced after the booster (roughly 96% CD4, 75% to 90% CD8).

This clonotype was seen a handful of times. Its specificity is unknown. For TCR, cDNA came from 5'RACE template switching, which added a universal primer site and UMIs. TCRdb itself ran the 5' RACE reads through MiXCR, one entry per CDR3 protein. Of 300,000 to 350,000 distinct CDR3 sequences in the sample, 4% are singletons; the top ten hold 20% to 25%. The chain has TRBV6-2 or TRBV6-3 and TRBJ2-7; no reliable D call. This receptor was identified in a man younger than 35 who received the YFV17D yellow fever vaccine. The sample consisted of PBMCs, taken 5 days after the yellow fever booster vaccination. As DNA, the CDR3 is TGTGCCAGCAGTTACCTGCTGGCCAGCTCCGAGCAGTACGTC. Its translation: CASSYLLASSEQYV.